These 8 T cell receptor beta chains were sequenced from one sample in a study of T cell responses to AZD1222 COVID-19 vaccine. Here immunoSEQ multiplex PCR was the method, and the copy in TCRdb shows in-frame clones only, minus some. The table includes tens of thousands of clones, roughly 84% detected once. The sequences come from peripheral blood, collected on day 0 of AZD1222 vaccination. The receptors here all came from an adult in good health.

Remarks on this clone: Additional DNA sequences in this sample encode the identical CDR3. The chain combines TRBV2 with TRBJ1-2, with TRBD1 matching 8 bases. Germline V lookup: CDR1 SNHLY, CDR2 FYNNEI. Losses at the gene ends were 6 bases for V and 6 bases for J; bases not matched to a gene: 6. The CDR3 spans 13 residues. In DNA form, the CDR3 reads TGTGCCAGCAGCGTCAGACAGGGGAATGGCTACACCTTC. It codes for CASSVRQGNGYTF.

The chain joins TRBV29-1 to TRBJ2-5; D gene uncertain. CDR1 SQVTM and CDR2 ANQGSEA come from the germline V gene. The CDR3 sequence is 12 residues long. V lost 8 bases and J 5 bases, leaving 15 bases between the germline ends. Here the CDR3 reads CSCPGVGETQYF. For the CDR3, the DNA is TGCAGCTGTCCTGGGGTCGGGGAGACCCAGTACTTC.

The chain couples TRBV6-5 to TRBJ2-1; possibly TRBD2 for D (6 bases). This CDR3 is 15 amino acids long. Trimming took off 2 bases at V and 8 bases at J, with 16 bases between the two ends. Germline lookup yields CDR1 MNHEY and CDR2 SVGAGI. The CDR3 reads CASSYGGADGDEQFF. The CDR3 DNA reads TGTGCCAGCAGTTACGGCGGGGCTGATGGGGATGAGCAGTTCTTC.

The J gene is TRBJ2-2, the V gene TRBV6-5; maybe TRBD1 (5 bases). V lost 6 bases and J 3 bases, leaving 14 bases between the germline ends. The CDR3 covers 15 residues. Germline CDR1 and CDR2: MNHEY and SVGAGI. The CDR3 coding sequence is TGTGCCAGCAGCAGGGATTTTAGTTACACCGGGGAGCTGTTTTTT. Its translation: CASSRDFSYTGELFF.

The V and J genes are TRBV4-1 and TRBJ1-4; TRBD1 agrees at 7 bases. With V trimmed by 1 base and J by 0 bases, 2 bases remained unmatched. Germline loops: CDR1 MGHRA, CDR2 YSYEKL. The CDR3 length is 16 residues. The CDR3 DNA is TGCGCCAGCAGCCAAGGACAGGGAGCAACTAATGAAAAACTGTTTTTT. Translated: CASSQGQGATNEKLFF.

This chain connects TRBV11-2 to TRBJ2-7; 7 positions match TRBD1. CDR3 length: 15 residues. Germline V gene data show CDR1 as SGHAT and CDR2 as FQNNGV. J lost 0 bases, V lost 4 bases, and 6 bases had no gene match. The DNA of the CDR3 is TGTGCCAGCAGCTCCCGGACAGGCTCCTCCTACGAGCAGTACTTC. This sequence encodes CASSSRTGSSYEQYF.

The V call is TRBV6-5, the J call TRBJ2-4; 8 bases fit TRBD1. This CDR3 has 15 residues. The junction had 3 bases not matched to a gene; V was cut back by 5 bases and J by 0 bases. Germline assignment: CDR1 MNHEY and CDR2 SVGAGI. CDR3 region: CASSLRGRAKNIQYF. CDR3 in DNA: TGTGCCAGCAGTCTCAGGGGGCGAGCCAAAAACATTCAGTACTTC.

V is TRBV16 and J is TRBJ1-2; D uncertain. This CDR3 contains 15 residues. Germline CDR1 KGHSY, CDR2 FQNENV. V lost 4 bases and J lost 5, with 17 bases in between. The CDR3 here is CASSPGRDFWYGYTF. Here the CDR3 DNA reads TGTGCCAGCAGCCCCGGGCGGGATTTCTGGTATGGCTACACCTTC. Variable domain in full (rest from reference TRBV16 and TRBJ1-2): GEEVAQTPKHLVRGEGQKAKLYCAPIKGHSYVFWYQQVLKNEFKFLISFQNENVFDETGMPKERFSAKCLPNSPCSLEIQATKLEDSAVYFCASSPGRDFWYGYTFGSGTRLTVV.